This is a list of T cell receptor beta chains from one sample in a study of shared clonotypes between healthy human individuals. Some clones are missing from TCRdb's copy, which holds only in-frame ones; the method was immunoSEQ multiplex PCR. This sample carries around 600,000 clones, roughly 96% of them seen once, and the ten largest clones take about 0.11%. The sequenced sample was naive CD8+ T cells sorted from blood. Source of these receptors: a woman in her 30s in good health. CDR3s leave out the opening cysteine and the closing phenylalanine or tryptophan.

j_gene | v_gene | CDR3aa
TRBJ1-1 | TRBV5-4 | ASSLGRATEAF
TRBJ2-1 | TRBV5-1 | ASSLGTGSYNEQF
TRBJ2-6 | TRBV28 | ASSSLRRTGANVLT
TRBJ1-2 | TRBV11-2 | ASSPGQTGYT
TRBJ2-5 | TRBV11-2 | ASSLFPGAGGTQY
TRBJ2-1 | TRBV7-9 | ASSLVGGGNEQF
TRBJ2-7 | TRBV30 | AWIEFDEQY
TRBJ2-1 | TRBV27 | ASSLSGQGVRNEQF
TRBJ1-5 | TRBV7-8 | ASSLGYGWQGNQPQH
TRBJ2-6 | TRBV1 | TSREVSLCQSRANVLT
TRBJ2-7 | TRBV27 | ASSLEAGTVSTKQY
TRBJ2-2 | TRBV28 | ASSTHRGLDTGELF
TRBJ2-2 | TRBV18 | ASSPPQDTGELF
TRBJ1-2 | TRBV6-5 | ASRHRGNYGYT
TRBJ2-7 | TRBV19 | ASRTGTSEQY
TRBJ2-3 | TRBV6-5 | ASSGTSGSSDTQY
TRBJ2-1 | TRBV11-2 | ASSLGTSGHPYNEQF
TRBJ2-3 | TRBV13 | ASTSPPAGTDTQY
TRBJ2-1 | TRBV29-1 | SVEDGLAGGYEQF
TRBJ1-5 | TRBV7-9 | ASSDGTAENQPQH
TRBJ2-1 | TRBV6-4 | ASSDQCGRHNNEQF
TRBJ2-7 | TRBV6-5 | ASSYFGGAYEQY
TRBJ2-1 | TRBV7-9 | ASSSPDVDRYNEQF
TRBJ2-7 | TRBV11-2 | ASSLGGGYYEQY
TRBJ1-2 | TRBV5-6 | ASSVQWTTTGNYGYT
TRBJ1-1 | TRBV4-1 | ASSQGKTTYTEAF
TRBJ2-2 | TRBV29-1 | SVGSEGSVWTGELF
TRBJ1-2 | TRBV6-5 | AQMRANYGYT
TRBJ2-7 | TRBV10-3 | AIIPRDGYEQY
TRBJ2-7 | TRBV15 | ATSSGQGGGEQY
TRBJ2-7 | TRBV5-6 | ASSLVQGASYEQY
- | TRBV5-4 | ASSLGVYEQY
TRBJ2-3 | TRBV14 | ASSQDSLLAVTDTQY